This TCR beta chain was documented in a study of CD8 T cells in Susac syndrome. The CDR3 spans 12 residues. Trimming took off 0 bases at V and 1 base at J, with 2 bases between the two ends. From germline, CDR1 is SQVTM and CDR2 ANQGSEA. The authors reverse transcribed roughly 0.5 to 1 ug RNA with random hexamers. Amplification of TCR beta CDR3 across 54 Vbeta and 13 Jbeta was performed with immunoSEQ multiplex PCR. TCRdb used MiXCR to reprocess the immunoSEQ multiplex PCR reads, holding one entry per CDR3 protein. The sample yields some 300,000 distinct CDR3 sequences, 65% to 90% seen once. TCR beta sequences were obtained from blood CD8+ and CD4+ T cells.

This sequence joins TRBV29-1 and TRBJ2-3; D call uncertain. What was sequenced was CD8+ T cells from PBMCs. The sequence was collected from a human donor with multiple sclerosis. CDR3 DNA sequence: TGCAGCGTTGAAGAAGGCACAGATACGCAGTATTTT. Residues: CSVEEGTDTQYF.